The T cell receptor (beta chain) under discussion was sequenced for a study of beta chain features in type 1 diabetes. Across the study: Investigators examined some 100,000,000 sorted cells across all samples.

This CDR3 has 12 amino acids. Per germline, CDR1 ENHRY and CDR2 SYGVKD. Between the trimmed V and J ends, which lost 2 bases and 2 bases, there was a span of 4 bases. Averaging roughly 110 mL, one heparinised blood draw was given by each donor. This clone was counted a few times. Expressed TCRB transcripts got sequenced, as all isolated RNA was reverse transcribed. TCRdb's copy holds only in-frame clones and misses some; the assay was immunoSEQ multiplex PCR. The sample lists around 500,000 clones; more than 9.5% were seen once. Specimen: naive CD4+ T cells from blood. This sequence joins TRBV10-3 and TRBJ2-7; D gene ambiguous. This receptor was taken from a woman aged 18-35 years in good health. As DNA, the CDR3 is TGTGCCATCAGTGAGGGGACCTACGAGCAGTACTTC. Residues: CAISEGTYEQYF.